The T cell receptor (beta chain) described here comes from a study of human T cells and chemical hapten exposure. Study results and caveats: It was expanded TCRs that formed significantly more large CDR3 similarity clusters than controls did.

How the authors handled the data: Approximately 100,000 TCRs per sample was the median, with a range of 23,224 to 690,600. One entry per CDR3 protein results from TCRdb running MiXCR on the RACE reads. The V and J calls shown here were made by TCRdb, not taken from the authors' results. The table has over 130,000 distinct CDR3 sequences, about 11% seen once. The CDR3 is made up of 14 amino acids. Trimming took 9 bases from V and 13 from J, leaving 24 bases between them. Germline V CDR1 and CDR2: KGHDR, SFDVKD. This clonotype was observed many times. What it binds is unknown. The time point was: patch test 2, 6 weeks after DPC sensitization. The treatment is: therapeutic diphenylcyclopropenone sensitization with weekly scalp DPC.

This material consisted of whole blood, taken in connection with sensitization to the hapten diphenylcyclopropenone (DPC). This rearrangement joins TRBV24-1 to TRBJ2-1; weak D call: TRBD2 (6 bases). The source of this sequence is a woman aged 45-60 years with alopecia areata. Some clones in this sample may be carry-over from other donors' samples. The CDR3 region has the DNA TGTGCCACCTCCGTGGCTAGCGACCTACAAGGCCAGTTCTTC. Protein product: CATSVASDLQGQFF.